The subject of this entry is one TCR beta chain. The antigen remains undetermined. A much larger clone is a single base away; this may be a read error. The data are from a study of T-cell reconstitution after alpha-beta-depleted transplantation in children. Study results and limitations: Reportedly, only several hundred clones from non-depleted graft cells drove alpha-beta T-cell counts at about two months. For some patients, TCRbeta diversity was high at day 60 because of recipient T cells and thymic progenitors that survived. T-cell counts and diversity were attributed mostly to newly produced T cells one year after transplant.

Unique molecular identifiers featured in how the TCRbeta library was prepared. TCRdb independently ran MiXCR on the PCR reads; one entry per CDR3 protein. The sample has 73,000 or so distinct CDR3 sequences, around 4.7% seen once. This CDR3 is 19 amino acids long. The receptor's source is a boy younger than two who had a stem cell transplant for acute myeloid leukemia, so the T cells may come from the graft donor. The sequencing here drew on PBMCs, mostly from graft donor cells, taken 180 days after TCRalphabeta/CD19-depleted stem cell transplant. The V call is TRBV12-3 or TRBV12-4, the J call TRBJ2-5; 12 bases are a match to TRBD1. The CDR3 reads CAISLDPGQGAFFQETQYF. In nucleotides, the CDR3 is TGTGCCATCAGTTTAGACCCGGGACAGGGGGCCTTTTTTCAAGAGACCCAGTACTTC.